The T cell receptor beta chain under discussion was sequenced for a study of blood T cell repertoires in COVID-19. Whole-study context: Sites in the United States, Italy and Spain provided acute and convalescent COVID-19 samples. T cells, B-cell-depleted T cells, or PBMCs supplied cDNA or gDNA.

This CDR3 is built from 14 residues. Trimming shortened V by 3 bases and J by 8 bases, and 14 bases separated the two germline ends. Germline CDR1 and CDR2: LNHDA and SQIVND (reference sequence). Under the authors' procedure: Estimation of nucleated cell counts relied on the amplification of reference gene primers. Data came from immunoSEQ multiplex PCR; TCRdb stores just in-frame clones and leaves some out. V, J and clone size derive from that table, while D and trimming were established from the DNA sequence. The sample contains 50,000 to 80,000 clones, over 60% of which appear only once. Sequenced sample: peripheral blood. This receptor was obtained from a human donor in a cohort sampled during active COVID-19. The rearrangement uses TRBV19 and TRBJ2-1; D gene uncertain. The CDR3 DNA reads TGTGCCAGTAGTATCCTCCAGGTAGTGGATGAGCAGTTCTTC. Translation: CASSILQVVDEQFF.